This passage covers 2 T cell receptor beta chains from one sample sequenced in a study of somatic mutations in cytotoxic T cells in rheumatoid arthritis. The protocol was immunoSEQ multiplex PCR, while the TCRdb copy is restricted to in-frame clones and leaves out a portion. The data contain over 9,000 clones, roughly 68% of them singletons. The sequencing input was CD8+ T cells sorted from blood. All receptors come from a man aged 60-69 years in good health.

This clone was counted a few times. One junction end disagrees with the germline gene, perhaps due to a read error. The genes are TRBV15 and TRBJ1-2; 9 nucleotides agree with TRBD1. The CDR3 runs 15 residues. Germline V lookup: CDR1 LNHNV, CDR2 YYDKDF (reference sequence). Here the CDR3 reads CATSRDVQGASGNTF. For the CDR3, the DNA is TGTGCCACCAGCAGAGATGTACAGGGGGCGTCTGGCAACACCTTC.

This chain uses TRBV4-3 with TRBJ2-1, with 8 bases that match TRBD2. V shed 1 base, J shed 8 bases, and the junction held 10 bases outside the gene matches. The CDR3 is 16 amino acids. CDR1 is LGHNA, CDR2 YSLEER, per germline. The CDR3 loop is CASSQATAGEGDEQFF. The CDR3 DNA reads TGCGCCAGCAGCCAAGCGACAGCGGGAGAGGGGGATGAGCAGTTCTTC.